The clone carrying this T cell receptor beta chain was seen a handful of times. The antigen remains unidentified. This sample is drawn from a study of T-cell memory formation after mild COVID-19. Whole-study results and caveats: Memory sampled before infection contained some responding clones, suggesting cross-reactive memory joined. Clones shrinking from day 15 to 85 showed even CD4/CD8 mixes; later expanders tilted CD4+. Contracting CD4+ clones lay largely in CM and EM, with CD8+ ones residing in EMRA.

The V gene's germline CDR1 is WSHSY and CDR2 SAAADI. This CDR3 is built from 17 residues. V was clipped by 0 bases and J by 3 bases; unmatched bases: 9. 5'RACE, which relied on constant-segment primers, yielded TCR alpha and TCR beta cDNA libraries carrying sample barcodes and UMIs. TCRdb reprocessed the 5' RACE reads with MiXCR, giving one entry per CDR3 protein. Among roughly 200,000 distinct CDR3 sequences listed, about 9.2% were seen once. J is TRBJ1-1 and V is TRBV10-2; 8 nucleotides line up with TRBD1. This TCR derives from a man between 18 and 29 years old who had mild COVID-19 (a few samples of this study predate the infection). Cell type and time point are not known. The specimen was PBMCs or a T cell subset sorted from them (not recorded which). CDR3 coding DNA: TGCGCCAGCAGTGAGTCACTCCAATCAGGGGGCTACACTGAAGCTTTCTTT. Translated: CASSESLQSGGYTEAFF.